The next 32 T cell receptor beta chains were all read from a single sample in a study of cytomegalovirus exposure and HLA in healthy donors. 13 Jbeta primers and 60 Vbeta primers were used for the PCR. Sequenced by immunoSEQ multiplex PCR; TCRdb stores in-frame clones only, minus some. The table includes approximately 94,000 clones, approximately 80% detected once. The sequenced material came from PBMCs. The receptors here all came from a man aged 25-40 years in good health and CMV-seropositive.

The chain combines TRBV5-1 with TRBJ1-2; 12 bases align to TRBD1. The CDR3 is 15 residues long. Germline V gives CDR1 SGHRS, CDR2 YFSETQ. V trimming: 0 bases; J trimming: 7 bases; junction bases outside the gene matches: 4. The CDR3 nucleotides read TGCGCCAGCAGCTTGGGGGGACAGGGGGCACTTGGCTACACCTTC. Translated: CASSLGGQGALGYTF.

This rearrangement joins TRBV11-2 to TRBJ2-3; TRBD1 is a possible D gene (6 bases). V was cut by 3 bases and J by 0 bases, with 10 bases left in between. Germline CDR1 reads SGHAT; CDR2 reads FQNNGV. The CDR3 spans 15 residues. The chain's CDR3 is CASSLDGQSTDTQYF. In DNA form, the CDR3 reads TGTGCCAGCAGCTTGGATGGACAGAGCACAGATACGCAGTATTTT.

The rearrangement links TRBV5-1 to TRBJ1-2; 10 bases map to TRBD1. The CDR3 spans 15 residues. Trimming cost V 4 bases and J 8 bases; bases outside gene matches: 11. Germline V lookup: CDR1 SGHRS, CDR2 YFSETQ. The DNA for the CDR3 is TGCGCCAGCAGCCATTACGACAGGGGGCTGGAGGGCTACACCTTC. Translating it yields CASSHYDRGLEGYTF.

For the CDR3, the DNA is TGTGCCAGCAGCTGGGCGCTTCAGCCCCAGCATTTT. Translation: CASSWALQPQHF. The chain uses TRBV6-6 and TRBJ1-5; D not certain. V was clipped by 6 bases and J by 6 bases, with 9 bases between them. The CDR3 extends over 12 amino acids. Germline CDR1 reads MNHNY; CDR2 reads SVGAGI (reference sequence).

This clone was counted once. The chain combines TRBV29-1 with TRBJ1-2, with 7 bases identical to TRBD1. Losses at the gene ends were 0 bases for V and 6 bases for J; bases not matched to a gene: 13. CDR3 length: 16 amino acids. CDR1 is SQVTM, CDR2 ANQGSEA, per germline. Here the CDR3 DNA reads TGCAGCGTTGAAGAGTATGGGGTTGGCAGGGGGAATGGCTACACCTTC. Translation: CSVEEYGVGRGNGYTF.

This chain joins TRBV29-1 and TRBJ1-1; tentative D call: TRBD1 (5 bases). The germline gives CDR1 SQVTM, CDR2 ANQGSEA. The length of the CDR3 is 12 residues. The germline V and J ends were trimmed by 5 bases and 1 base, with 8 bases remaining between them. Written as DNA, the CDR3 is TGCAGCGTTAACACAGGGAACACTGAAGCTTTCTTT. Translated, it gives CSVNTGNTEAFF.

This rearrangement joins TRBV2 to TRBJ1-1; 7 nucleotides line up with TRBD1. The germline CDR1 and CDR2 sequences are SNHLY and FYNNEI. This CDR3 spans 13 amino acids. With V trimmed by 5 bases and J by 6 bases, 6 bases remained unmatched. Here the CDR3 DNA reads TGTGCCAGCAGTCGGGACAGCCCTGCTGAAGCTTTCTTT. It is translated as CASSRDSPAEAFF.

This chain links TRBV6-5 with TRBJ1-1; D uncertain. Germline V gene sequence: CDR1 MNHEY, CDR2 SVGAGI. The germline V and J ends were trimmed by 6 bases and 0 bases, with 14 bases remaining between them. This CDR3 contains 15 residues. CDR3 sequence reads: CASSLTLGLNTEAFF. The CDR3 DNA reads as TGTGCCAGCAGCCTTACACTGGGCCTGAACACTGAAGCTTTCTTT.

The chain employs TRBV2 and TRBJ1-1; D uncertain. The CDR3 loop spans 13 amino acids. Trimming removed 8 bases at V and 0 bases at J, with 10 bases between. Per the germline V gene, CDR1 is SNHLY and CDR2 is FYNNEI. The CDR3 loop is CASDDIMNTEAFF. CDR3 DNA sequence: TGTGCCAGCGACGACATTATGAACACTGAAGCTTTCTTT.

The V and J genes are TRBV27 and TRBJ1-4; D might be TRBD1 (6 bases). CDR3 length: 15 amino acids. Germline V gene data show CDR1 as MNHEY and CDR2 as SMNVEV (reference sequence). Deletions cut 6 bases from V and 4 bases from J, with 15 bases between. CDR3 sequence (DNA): TGTGCCAGCAGCTCCCGACAGGATCTTAATGAAAAACTGTTTTTT. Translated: CASSSRQDLNEKLFF.

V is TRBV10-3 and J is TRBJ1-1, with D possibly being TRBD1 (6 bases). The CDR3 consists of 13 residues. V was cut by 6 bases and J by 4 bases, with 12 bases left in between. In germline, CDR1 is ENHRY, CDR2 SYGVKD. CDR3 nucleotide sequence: TGTGCCATCAGCGGAAAAGGGGGCACTGAAGCTTTCTTT. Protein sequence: CAISGKGGTEAFF.

CDR3 nucleotides: TGTGCCAGCAGGGAAGGGACACCTTATGGCTACACCTTC. It encodes CASREGTPYGYTF. The rearrangement uses TRBV28 and TRBJ1-2, with D possibly being TRBD1 (6 bases). The CDR3 is made up of 13 amino acids. Looked up from germline, CDR1 is MDHEN and CDR2 is SYDVKM. V lost 6 bases, J lost 5 bases, and 13 bases lay in between.

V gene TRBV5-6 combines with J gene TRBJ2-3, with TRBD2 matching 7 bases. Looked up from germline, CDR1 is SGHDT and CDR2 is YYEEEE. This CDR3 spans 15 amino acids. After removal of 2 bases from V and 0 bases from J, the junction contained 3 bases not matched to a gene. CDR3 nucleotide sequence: TGTGCCAGCAGCTTTGTGCGGGGGAGCACAGATACGCAGTATTTT. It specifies CASSFVRGSTDTQYF.

The CDR3 region has the DNA TGTGCCAGCAGACCAGACAGGGGGCTCGCCTCGGGGGAATACGAGCAGTACTTC. This codes for CASRPDRGLASGEYEQYF. The V call is TRBV28, the J call TRBJ2-7; 10 nucleotides align to TRBD1. Germline V gives CDR1 MDHEN, CDR2 SYDVKM. J gave up 4 bases and V 6 bases, and 18 bases lay outside the gene matches. This CDR3 contains 18 residues.

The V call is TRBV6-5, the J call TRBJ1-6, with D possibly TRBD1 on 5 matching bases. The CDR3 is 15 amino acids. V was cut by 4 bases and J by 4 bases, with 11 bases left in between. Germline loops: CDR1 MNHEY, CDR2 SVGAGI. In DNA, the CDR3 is TGTGCCAGCAGTTTCCGGGGGTCGTATAATTCACCCCTCCACTTT. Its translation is CASSFRGSYNSPLHF.

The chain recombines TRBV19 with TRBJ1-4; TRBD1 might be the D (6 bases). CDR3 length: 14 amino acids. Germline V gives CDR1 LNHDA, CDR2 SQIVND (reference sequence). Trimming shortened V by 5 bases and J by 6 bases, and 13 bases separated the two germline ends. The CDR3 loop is CASSDQGFDEKLFF. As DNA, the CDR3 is TGTGCCAGTAGTGACCAGGGGTTTGATGAAAAACTGTTTTTT.

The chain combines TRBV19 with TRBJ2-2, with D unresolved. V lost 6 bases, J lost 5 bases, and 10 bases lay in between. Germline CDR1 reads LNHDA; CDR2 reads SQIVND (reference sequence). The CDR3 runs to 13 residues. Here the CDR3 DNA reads TGTGCCAGTAGGAGACTTAGAACCGGGGAGCTGTTTTTT. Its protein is CASRRLRTGELFF.

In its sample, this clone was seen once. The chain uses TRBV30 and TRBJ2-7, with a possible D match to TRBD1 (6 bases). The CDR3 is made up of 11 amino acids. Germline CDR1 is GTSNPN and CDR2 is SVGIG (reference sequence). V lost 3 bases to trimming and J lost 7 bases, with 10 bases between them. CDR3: CAWSRGLEQYF. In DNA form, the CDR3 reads TGTGCCTGGAGCAGGGGTTTGGAGCAGTACTTC.

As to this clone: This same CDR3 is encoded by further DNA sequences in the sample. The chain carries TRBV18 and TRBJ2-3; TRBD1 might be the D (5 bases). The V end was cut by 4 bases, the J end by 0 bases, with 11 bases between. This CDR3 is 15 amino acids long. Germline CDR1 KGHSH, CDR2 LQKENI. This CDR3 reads CASSLGQLSTDTQYF. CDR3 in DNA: TGTGCCAGCTCACTAGGACAATTGAGCACAGATACGCAGTATTTT.

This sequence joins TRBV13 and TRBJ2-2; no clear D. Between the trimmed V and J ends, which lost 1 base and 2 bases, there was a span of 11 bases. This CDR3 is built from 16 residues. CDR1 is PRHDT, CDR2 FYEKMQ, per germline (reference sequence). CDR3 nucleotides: TGTGCCAGCAGCTTAGCTGGCAGTCTTAACACCGGGGAGCTGTTTTTT. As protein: CASSLAGSLNTGELFF.

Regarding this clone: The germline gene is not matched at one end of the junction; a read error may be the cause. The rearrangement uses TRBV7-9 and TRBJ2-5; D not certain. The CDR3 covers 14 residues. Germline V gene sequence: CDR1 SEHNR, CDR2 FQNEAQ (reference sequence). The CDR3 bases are TGTTCCAGCAGCACTCCCCAGCAGGAAGAGACCCAGTACTTC. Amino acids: CSSSTPQQEETQYF.

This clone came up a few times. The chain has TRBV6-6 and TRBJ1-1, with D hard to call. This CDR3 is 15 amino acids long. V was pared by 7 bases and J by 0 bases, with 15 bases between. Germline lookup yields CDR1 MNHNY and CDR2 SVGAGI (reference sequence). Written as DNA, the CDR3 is TGTGCCAGCATGCCAGGTGATTATCTGAACACTGAAGCTTTCTTT. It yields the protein CASMPGDYLNTEAFF.

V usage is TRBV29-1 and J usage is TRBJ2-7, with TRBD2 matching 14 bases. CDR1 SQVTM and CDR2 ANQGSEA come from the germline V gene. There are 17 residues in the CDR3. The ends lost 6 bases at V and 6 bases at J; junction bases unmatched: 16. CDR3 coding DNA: TGCAGCGTCGACCATAAGGCCGGGACTAGCGGGAGAAGCGAGCAGTACTTC. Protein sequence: CSVDHKAGTSGRSEQYF.

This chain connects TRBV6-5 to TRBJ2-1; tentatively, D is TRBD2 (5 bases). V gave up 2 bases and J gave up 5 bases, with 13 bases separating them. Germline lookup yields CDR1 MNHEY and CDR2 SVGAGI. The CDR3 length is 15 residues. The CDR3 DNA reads TGTGCCAGCAGTTACGGCCTAGCCAACCACAATGAGCAGTTCTTC. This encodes CASSYGLANHNEQFF.

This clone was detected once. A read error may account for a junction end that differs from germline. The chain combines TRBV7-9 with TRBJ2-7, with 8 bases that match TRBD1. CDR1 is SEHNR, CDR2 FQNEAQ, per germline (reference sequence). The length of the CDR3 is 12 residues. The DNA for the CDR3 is TGTTCCAGCAGTCCAGGGGGCGCTGAGCAGTACTTC. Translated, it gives CSSSPGGAEQYF.

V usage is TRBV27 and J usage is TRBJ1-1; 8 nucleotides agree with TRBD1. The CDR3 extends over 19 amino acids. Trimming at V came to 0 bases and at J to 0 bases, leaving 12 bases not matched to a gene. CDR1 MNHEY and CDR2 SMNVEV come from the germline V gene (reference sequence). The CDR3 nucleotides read TGTGCCAGCAGTTTATCCCGCAGGGGGCTAGATTTAATGAACACTGAAGCTTTCTTT. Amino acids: CASSLSRRGLDLMNTEAFF.

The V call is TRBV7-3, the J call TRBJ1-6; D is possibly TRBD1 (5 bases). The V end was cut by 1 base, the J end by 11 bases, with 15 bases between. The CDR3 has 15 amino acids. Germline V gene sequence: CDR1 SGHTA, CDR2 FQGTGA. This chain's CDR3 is CASSLMRRERAPLHF. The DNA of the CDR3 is TGTGCCAGCAGCTTAATGCGCAGGGAACGAGCACCCCTCCACTTT.

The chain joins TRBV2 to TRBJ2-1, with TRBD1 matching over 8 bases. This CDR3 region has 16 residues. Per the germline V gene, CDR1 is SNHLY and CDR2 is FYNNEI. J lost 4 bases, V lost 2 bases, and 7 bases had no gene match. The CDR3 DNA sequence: TGTGCCAGCAGTGAATCTAGGCGGGACAGGTACAATGAGCAGTTCTTC. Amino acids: CASSESRRDRYNEQFF.

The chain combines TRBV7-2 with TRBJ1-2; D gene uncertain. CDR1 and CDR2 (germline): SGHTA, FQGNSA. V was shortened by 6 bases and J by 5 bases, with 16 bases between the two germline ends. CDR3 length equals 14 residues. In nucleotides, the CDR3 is TGTGCCAGCAGTCGCGGGAGTGGTACTTATGGCTACACCTTC. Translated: CASSRGSGTYGYTF. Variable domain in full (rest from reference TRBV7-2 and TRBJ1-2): GAGVSQSPSNKVTEKGKDVELRCDPISGHTALYWYRQSLGQGLEFLIYFQGNSAPDKSGLPSDRFSAERTGGSVSTLTIQRTQQEDSAVYLCASSRGSGTYGYTFGSGTRLTVV.

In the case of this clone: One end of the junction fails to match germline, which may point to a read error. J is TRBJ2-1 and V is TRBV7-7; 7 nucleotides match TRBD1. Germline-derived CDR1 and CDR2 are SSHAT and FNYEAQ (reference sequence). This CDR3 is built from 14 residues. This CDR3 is CASSPGTAKNEQFF. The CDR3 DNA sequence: TGTGCTAGCAGCCCCGGGACAGCGAAGAATGAGCAGTTCTTC.

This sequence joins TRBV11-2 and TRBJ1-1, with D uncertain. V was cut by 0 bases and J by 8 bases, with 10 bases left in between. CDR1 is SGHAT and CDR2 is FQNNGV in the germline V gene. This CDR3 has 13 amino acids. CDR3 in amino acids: CASSLDPSREAFF. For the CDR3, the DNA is TGTGCCAGCAGCTTAGATCCAAGCAGGGAAGCTTTCTTT. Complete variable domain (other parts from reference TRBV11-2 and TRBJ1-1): EAGVAQSPRYKIIEKRQSVAFWCNPISGHATLYWYQQILGQGPKLLIQFQNNGVVDDSQLPKDRFSAERLKGVDSTLKIQPAKLEDSAVYLCASSLDPSREAFFGQGTRLTVV.

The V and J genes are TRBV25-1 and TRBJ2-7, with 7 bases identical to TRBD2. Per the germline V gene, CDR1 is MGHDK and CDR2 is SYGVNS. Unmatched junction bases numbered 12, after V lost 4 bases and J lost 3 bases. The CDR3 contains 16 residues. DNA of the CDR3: TGTGCCAGCAGTGTGATTCGCCGGACGGGGGGCTACGAGCAGTACTTC. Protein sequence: CASSVIRRTGGYEQYF.